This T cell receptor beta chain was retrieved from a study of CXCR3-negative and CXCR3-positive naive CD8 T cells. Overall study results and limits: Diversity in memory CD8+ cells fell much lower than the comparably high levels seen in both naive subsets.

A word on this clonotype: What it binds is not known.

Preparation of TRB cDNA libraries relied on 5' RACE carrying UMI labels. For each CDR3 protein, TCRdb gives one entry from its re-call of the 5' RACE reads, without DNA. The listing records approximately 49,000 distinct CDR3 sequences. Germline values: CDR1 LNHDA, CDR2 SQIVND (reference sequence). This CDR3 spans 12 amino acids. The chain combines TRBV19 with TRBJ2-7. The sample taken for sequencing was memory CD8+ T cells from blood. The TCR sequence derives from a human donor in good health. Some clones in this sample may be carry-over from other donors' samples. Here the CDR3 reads CASSIAGYEQYF.